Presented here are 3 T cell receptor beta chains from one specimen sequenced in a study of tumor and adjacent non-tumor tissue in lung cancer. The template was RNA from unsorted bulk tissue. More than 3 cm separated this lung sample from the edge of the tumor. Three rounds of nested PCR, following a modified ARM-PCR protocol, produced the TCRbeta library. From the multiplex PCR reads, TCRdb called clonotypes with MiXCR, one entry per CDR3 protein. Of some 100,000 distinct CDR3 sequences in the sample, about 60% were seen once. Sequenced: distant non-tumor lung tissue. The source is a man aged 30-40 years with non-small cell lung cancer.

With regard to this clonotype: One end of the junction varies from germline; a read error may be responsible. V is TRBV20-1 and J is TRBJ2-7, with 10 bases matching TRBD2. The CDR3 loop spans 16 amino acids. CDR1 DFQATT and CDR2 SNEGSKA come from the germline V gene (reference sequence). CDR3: CSAREQLAGHSYVQYF. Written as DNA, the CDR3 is TGCAGTGCTAGGGAACAACTAGCGGGGCACTCCTACGTGCAGTACTTT.

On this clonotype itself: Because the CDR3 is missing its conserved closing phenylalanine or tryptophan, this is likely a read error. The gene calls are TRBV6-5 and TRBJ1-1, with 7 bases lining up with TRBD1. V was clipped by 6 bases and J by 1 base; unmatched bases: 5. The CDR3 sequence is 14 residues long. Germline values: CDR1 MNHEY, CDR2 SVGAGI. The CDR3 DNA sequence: TGTGCCAGCAGCTCGGGACAGAGGAACACTGAAGCTTTCAAT. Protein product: CASSSGQRNTEAFN.

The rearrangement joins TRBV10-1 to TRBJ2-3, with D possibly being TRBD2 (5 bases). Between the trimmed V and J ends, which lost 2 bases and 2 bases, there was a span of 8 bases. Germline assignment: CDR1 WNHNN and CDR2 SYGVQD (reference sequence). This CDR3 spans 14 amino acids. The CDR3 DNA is TGCGCCAGCAGTGAGAGCGGATACACAGATACGCAGTATTTT. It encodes CASSESGYTDTQYF.